The TCR beta chain under discussion was sequenced for a study of T cells in Graves' hyperthyroidism and ophthalmopathy. Study overall: The blood sample was taken at first diagnosis, before treatment began. Study results and caveats: Ophthalmopathy could be told apart from stable hyperthyroidism with a 13 V-J model. Most thyroid clonotypes that were expanded above 0.001 also turned up in blood. With a median lead of 6.5 months before onset, the model predicted ophthalmopathy.

This clonotype came up many times. Its target is not known. The CDR3 is made up of 17 amino acids. Germline loops: CDR1 MDHEN, CDR2 SYDVKM. V lost 4 bases and J lost 0, with 19 bases in between. TCR beta CDR3 regions were amplified from RNA transcripts. First-round RT-PCR targeting the TCR CDR3 was performed with the HTBI primer set. TCRdb fed the multiplex PCR reads into MiXCR, producing one record per CDR3 protein. The repertoire includes about 560,000 distinct CDR3 sequences, 16% of them detected once, and 15% to 20% sits in the top ten. Sequencing input: blood. The clonotype was recovered from a woman under 30 with Graves' hyperthyroidism. The J gene is TRBJ2-7, the V gene TRBV28; maybe TRBD1 (5 bases). The chain's CDR3 is CASSSPAGPESSYEQYF. CDR3 nucleotides: TGTGCCAGCAGTTCCCCGGCAGGGCCCGAAAGCTCCTACGAGCAGTACTTC.